The T cell receptor beta chain described here comes from a study of blood T cell repertoires in COVID-19. About the research overall: Sites across the United States, Italy and Spain contributed samples from acute and convalescent COVID-19. From T cells, B-cell-depleted T cells, or PBMCs came the material, which was cDNA or gDNA.

In the original workflow: Estimates of nucleated cell counts were drawn from the amplification of reference gene primers. The table came from immunoSEQ multiplex PCR; TCRdb's copy has only in-frame clones and leaves some out. The DNA gave D and trimming, while V, J and clone size come from that table. Here the sample spans roughly 13,000 clones, roughly 89% being singletons. Deletions cut 1 base from V and 4 bases from J, with 15 bases between. CDR3 length: 16 residues. The germline V gene encodes CDR1 KGHSH and CDR2 LQKENI. This clonotype was obtained from a human donor in a cohort sampled during active COVID-19. Sequencing was carried out using peripheral blood. V and J are TRBV18 and TRBJ2-3; TRBD2 might be the D (6 bases). The DNA for the CDR3 is TGTGCCAGCTCACCACGGCCCGGGAGTGGAGCAGATACGCAGTATTTT. Its protein is CASSPRPGSGADTQYF.